This T cell receptor beta chain was sequenced during a study of graft-versus-host responses after intestinal transplantation. For this clone: Antigen specificity is unknown.

Some clones are missing from TCRdb's copy, which holds only in-frame ones; the method was immunoSEQ multiplex PCR. The data hold roughly 90,000 clones, with about 87% observed a single time. This TCR was recovered from a human donor who was the organ donor for an intestinal transplant. Specimen: unstimulated CD4+ T cells sorted from spleen or lymph node cells, collected before transplant.

As DNA, the CDR3 is TGTGCCAGCAGCCCCGGTTACACTGAAGCTTTCTTT. Its protein product is CASSPGYTEAFF. This chain uses TRBV7-9 with TRBJ1-1; D remains ambiguous. This CDR3 has 12 amino acids. The germline V gene encodes CDR1 SEHNR and CDR2 FQNEAQ (reference sequence). V was shortened by 5 bases and J by 3 bases, with 7 bases between the two germline ends.